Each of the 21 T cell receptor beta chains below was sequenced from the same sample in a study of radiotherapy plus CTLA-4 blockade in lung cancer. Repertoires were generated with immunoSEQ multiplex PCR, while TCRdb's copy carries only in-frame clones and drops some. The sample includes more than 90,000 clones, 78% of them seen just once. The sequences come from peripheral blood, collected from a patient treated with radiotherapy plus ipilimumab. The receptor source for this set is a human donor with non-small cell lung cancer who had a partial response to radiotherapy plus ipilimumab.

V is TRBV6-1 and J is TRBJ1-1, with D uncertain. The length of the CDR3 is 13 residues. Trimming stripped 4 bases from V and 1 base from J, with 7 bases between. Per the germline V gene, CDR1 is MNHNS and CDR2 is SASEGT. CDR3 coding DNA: TGTGCCAGCAGTGCAGCTCAGAACACTGAAGCTTTCTTT. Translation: CASSAAQNTEAFF.

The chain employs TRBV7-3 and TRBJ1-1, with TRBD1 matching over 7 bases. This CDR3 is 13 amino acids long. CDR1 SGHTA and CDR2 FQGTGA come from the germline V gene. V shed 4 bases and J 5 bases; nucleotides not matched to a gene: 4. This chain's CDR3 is CASSSQQGTEAFF. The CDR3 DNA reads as TGTGCCAGCAGCTCCCAACAGGGGACTGAAGCTTTCTTT.

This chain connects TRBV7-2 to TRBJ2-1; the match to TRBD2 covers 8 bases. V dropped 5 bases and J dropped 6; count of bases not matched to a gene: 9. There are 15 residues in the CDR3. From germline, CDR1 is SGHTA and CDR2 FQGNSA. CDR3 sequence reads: CASSPREGWGNEQFF. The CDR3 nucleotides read TGTGCCAGCAGCCCTCGGGAGGGGTGGGGCAATGAGCAGTTCTTC.

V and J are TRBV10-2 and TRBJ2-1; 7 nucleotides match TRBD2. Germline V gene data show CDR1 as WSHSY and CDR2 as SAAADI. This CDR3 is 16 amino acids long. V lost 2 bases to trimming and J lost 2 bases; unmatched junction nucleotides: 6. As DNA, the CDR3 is TGCGCCAGCAGTGAGCTAACGGGAGGTACCTACAATGAGCAGTTCTTC. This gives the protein CASSELTGGTYNEQFF.

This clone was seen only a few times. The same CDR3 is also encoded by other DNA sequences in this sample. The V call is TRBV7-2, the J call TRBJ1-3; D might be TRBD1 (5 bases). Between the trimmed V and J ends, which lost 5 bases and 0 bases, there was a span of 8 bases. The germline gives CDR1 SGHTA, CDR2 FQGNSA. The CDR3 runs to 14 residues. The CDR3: CASSRDSSGNTIYF. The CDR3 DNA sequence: TGTGCCAGCAGCCGGGACTCCTCTGGAAACACCATATATTTT.

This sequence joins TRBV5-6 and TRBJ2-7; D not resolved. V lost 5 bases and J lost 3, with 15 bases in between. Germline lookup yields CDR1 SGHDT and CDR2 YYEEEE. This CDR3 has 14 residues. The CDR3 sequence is CASSKSSRHYEQYV. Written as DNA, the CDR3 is TGTGCCAGCAGTAAATCTAGTAGGCACTACGAGCAGTACGTC.

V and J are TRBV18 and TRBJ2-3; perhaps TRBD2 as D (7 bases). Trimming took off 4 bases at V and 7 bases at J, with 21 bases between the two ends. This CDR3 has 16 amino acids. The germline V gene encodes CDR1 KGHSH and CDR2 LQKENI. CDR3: CASSLRASPGGHTQYF. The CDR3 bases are TGTGCCAGCTCACTTAGAGCAAGTCCCGGGGGGCATACGCAGTATTTT. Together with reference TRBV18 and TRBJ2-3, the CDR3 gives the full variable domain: NAGVMQNPRHLVRRRGQEARLRCSPMKGHSHVYWYRQLPEEGLKFMVYLQKENIIDESGMPKERFSAEFPKEGPSILRIQQVVRGDSAAYFCASSLRASPGGHTQYFGPGTRLTVL.

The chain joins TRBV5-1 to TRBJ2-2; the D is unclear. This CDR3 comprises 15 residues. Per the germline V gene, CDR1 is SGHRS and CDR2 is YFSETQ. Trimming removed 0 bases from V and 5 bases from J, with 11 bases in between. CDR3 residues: CASSLGGSKTGELFF. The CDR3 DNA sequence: TGCGCCAGCAGCTTGGGAGGAAGTAAAACCGGGGAGCTGTTTTTT.

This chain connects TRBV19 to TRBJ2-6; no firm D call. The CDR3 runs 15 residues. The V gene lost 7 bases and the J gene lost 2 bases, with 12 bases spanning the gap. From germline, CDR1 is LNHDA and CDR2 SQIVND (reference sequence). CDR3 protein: CASTSPQAGANVLTF. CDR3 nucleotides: TGTGCCAGTACCTCACCCCAGGCTGGGGCCAACGTCCTGACTTTC.

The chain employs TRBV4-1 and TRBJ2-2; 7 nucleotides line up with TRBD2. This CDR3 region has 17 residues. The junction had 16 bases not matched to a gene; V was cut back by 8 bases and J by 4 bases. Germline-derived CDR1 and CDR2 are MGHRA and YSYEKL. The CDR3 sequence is CASSLARTRGATGELFF. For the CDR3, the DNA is TGCGCCAGCTCTCTAGCAAGGACTAGAGGGGCCACCGGGGAGCTGTTTTTT.

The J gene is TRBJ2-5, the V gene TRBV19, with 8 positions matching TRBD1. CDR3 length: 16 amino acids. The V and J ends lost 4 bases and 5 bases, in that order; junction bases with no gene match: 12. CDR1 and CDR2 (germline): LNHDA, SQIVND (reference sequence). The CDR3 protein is CASSTSTGTGGETQYF. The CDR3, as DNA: TGTGCCAGTAGTACGTCTACCGGGACAGGAGGGGAGACCCAGTACTTC.

CDR3 in DNA: TGCGCCAGCAGCTCCGGGGGGGCGAATGGCTACACCTTC. Protein sequence: CASSSGGANGYTF. The chain uses TRBV5-1 and TRBJ1-2, with TRBD1 as a possible D gene (6 bases). This CDR3 has 13 residues. Germline V gene sequence: CDR1 SGHRS, CDR2 YFSETQ. Trimming took 3 bases from V and 6 from J, leaving 12 bases between them.

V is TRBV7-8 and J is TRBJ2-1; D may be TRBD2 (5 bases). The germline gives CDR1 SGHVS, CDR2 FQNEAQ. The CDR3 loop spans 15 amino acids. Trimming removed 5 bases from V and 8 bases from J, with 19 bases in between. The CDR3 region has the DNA TGTGCCAGCAGCCCCCGGGGTGCTTTAGTCGATGAGCAGTTCTTC. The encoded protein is CASSPRGALVDEQFF.

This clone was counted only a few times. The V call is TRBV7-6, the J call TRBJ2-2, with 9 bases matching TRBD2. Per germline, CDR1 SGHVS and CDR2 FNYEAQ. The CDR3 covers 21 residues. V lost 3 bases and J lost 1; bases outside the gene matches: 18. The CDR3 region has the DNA TGTGCCAGCAGCTTGCGACAGGTAAGACCGGGACTAGCCGAGAACACCGGGGAGCTGTTTTTT. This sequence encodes CASSLRQVRPGLAENTGELFF.

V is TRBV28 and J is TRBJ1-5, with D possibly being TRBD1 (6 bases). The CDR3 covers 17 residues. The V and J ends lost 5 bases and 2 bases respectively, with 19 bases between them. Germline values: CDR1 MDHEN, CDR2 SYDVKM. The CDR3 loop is CASSPGRGADGNQPQHF. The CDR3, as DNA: TGTGCCAGCAGTCCGGGGCGGGGGGCTGATGGCAATCAGCCCCAGCATTTT.

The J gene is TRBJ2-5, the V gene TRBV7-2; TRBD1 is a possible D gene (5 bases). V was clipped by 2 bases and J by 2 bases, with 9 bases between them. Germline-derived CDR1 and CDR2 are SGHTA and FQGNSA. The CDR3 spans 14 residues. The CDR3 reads CASSLYRNQETQYF. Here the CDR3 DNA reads TGTGCCAGCAGCTTATACAGGAATCAAGAGACCCAGTACTTC.

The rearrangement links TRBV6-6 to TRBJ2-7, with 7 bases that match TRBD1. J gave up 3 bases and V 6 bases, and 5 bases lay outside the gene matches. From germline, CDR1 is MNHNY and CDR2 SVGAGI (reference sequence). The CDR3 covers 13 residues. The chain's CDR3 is CASRGQLNYEQYF. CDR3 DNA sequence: TGTGCCAGCAGGGGACAGCTAAACTACGAGCAGTACTTC.

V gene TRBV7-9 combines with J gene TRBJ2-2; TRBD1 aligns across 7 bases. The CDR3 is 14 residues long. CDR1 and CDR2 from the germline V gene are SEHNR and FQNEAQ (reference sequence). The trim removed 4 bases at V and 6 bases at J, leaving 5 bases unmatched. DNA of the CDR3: TGTGCCAGCAGCTCCCGACAGGGCGCCGGGGAGCTGTTTTTT. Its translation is CASSSRQGAGELFF.

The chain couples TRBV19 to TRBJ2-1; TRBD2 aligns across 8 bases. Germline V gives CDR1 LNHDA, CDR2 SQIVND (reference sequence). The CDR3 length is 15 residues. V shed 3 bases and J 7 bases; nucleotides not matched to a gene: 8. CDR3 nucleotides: TGTGCCAGTAGTATCGGGACTAGAGGTTTAAATGAGCAGTTCTTC. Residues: CASSIGTRGLNEQFF. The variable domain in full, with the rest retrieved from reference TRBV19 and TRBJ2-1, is DGGITQSPKYLFRKEGQNVTLSCEQNLNHDAMYWYRQDPGQGLRLIYYSQIVNDFQKGDIAEGYSVSREKKESFPLTVTSAQKNPTAFYLCASSIGTRGLNEQFFGPGTRLTVL.

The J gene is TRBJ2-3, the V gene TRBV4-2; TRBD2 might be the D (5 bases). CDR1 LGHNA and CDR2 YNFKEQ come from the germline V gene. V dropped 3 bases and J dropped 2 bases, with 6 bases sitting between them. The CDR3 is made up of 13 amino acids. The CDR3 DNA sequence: TGTGCCAGCAGCCAGGGAGACACAGATACGCAGTATTTT. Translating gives CASSQGDTDTQYF.

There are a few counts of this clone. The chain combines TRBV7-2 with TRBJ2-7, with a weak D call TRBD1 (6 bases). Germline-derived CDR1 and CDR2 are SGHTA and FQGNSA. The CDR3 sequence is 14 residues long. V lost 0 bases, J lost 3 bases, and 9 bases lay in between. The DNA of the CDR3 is TGTGCCAGCAGCTTAGCCCCCAGGGGCTACGAGCAGTACGTC. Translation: CASSLAPRGYEQYV.